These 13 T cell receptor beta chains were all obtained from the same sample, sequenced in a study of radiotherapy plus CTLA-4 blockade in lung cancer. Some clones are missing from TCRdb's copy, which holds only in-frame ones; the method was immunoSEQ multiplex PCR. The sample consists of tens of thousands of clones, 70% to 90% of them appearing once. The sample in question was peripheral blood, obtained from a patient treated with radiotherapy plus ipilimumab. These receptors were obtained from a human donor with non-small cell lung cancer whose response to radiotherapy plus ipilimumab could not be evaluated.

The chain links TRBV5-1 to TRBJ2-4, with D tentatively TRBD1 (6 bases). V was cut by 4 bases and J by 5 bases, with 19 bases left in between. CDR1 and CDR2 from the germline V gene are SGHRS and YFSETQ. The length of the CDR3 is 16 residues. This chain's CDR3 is CASSKFARGRENIQYF. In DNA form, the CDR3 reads TGCGCCAGCAGCAAATTCGCCAGGGGCCGCGAAAACATTCAGTACTTC.

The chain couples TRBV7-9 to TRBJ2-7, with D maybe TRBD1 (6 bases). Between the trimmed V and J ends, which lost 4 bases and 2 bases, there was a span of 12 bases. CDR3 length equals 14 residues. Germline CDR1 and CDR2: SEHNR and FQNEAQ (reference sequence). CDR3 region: CASSSSDSAYEQYF. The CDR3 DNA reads TGTGCCAGCAGCTCCTCGGACAGTGCCTACGAGCAGTACTTC.

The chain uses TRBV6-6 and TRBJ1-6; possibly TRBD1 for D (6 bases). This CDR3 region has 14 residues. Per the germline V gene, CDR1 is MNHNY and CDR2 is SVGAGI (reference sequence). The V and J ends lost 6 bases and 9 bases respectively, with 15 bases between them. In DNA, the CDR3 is TGTGCCAGCAGAATCGACAGGTCTTTTTCACCCCTCCACTTT. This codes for CASRIDRSFSPLHF.

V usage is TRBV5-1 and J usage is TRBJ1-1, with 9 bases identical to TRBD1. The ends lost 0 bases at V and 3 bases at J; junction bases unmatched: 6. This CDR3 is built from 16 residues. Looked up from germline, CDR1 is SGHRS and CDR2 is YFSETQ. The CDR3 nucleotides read TGCGCCAGCAGCTTGGGCGGACAGGGGTATTACACTGAAGCTTTCTTT. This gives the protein CASSLGGQGYYTEAFF.

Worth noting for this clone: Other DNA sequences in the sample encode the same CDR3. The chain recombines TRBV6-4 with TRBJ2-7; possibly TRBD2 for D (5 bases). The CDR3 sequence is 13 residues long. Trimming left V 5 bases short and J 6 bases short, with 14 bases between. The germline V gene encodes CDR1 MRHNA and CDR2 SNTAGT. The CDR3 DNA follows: TGTGCCAGCAGTTCCTTTCCGGGAAGCGAGCAGTACTTC. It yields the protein CASSSFPGSEQYF.

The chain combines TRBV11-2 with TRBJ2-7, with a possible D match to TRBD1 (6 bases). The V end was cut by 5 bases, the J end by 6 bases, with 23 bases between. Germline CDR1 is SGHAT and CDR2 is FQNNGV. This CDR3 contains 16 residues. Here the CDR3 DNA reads TGTGCCAGCAGCACTGGAGATACAGGGCTAGGCGGCGAGCAGTACTTC. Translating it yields CASSTGDTGLGGEQYF.

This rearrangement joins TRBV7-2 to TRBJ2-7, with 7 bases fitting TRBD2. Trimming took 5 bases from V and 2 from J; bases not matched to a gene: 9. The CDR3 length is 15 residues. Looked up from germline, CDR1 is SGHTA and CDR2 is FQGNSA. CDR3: CASSLHGGGAYEQYF. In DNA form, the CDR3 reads TGTGCCAGCAGCCTGCACGGGGGAGGGGCCTACGAGCAGTACTTC. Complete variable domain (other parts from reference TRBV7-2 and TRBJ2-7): GAGVSQSPSNKVTEKGKDVELRCDPISGHTALYWYRQSLGQGLEFLIYFQGNSAPDKSGLPSDRFSAERTGGSVSTLTIQRTQQEDSAVYLCASSLHGGGAYEQYFGPGTRLTVT.

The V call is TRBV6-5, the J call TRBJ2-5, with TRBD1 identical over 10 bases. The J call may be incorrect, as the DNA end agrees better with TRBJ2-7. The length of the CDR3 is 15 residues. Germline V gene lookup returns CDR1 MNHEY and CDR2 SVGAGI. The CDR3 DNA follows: TGTGCCAGCAGGCCCGGGACAGGGGAGTCCTACGAGCAGTACTTC. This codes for CASRPGTGESYEQYF.

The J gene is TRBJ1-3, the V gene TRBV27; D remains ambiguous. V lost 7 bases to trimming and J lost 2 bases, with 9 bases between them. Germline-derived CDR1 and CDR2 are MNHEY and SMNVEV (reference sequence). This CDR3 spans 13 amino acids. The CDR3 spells CASKAGAGNTIYF. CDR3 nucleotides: TGTGCCAGCAAGGCAGGCGCTGGAAACACCATATATTTT.

As DNA, the CDR3 is TGTGCCAGCAGCAAGACTAGCGAAACCAACAATGAGCAGTTCTTC. As protein: CASSKTSETNNEQFF. This chain uses TRBV5-5 with TRBJ2-1; 8 bases map to TRBD2. The germline V gene encodes CDR1 SGHKS and CDR2 YYEKEE (reference sequence). The trim removed 4 bases at V and 5 bases at J, leaving 8 bases unmatched. The CDR3 is 15 residues long.

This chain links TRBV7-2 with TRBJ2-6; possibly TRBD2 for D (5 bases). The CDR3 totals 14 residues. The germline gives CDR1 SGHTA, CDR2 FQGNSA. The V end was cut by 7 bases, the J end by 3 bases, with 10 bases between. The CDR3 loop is CASTPGGGANVLTF. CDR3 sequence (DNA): TGTGCCAGCACCCCCGGAGGTGGGGCCAACGTCCTGACTTTC.

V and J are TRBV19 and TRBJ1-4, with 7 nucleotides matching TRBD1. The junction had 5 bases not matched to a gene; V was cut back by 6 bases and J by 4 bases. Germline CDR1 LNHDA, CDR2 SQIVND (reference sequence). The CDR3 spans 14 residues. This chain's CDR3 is CASRMGQLNEKLFF. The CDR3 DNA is TGTGCCAGTAGGATGGGACAGCTTAATGAAAAACTGTTTTTT. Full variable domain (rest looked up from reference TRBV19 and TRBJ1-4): DGGITQSPKYLFRKEGQNVTLSCEQNLNHDAMYWYRQDPGQGLRLIYYSQIVNDFQKGDIAEGYSVSREKKESFPLTVTSAQKNPTAFYLCASRMGQLNEKLFFGSGTQLSVL.

CDR3 sequence reads: CASRSDLATYEQYF. The DNA for the CDR3 is TGTGCCAGCAGGTCAGACCTAGCTACCTACGAGCAGTACTTC. V gene TRBV7-2 combines with J gene TRBJ2-7; D may be TRBD2 (5 bases). CDR1 is SGHTA, CDR2 FQGNSA, per germline. The CDR3 spans 14 residues. Trimming cost V 6 bases and J 2 bases, with 14 bases left between them.